The 27 T cell receptor beta chains listed next were all sequenced from one sample in a study of blood T cell repertoires in COVID-19. The method was immunoSEQ multiplex PCR; TCRdb's version includes in-frame clones alone and lacks a portion of them. Here the sample spans about 220,000 clones, just over 85% being singletons. Material for sequencing was PBMCs or T cells enriched from blood (not recorded which). The receptors derive from a woman aged 50 to 60 with acute COVID-19.

V is TRBV9 and J is TRBJ2-2; D possibly corresponds to TRBD2 (6 bases). Trimming took off 3 bases at V and 4 bases at J, with 10 bases between the two ends. The CDR3 runs to 14 residues. Germline-derived CDR1 and CDR2 are SGDLS and YYNGEE. CDR3 nucleotide sequence: TGTGCCAGCAGCGGCGGGATACGCACCGGGGAGCTGTTTTTT. It yields the protein CASSGGIRTGELFF.

The chain has TRBV5-1 and TRBJ2-3, with a weak D call TRBD2 (5 bases). The CDR3 is 17 residues long. Trimming pared 0 bases from V and 4 bases from J, leaving 18 bases between. Germline V CDR1 and CDR2: SGHRS, YFSETQ. CDR3 protein: CASSLGAGVGGADTQYF. CDR3 sequence (DNA): TGCGCCAGCAGCTTGGGGGCCGGAGTCGGAGGCGCAGATACGCAGTATTTT.

The V call is TRBV6-5, the J call TRBJ2-1; 11 nucleotides align to TRBD2. V lost 7 bases, J lost 6 bases, and 8 bases stayed unmatched. The V gene's germline CDR1 is MNHEY and CDR2 SVGAGI. This CDR3 region has 15 residues. CDR3 DNA: TGTGCCAGCATCCCGACTAGCGGGATATCCAATGAGCAGTTCTTC. Translating gives CASIPTSGISNEQFF.

The V gene is TRBV25-1, the J gene TRBJ2-1, with 7 positions matching TRBD1. The J segment lost 6 bases and the V segment lost 3 bases, leaving 5 bases of the junction unmatched. The CDR3 sequence is 14 residues long. Looked up from germline, CDR1 is MGHDK and CDR2 is SYGVNS. In nucleotides, the CDR3 is TGTGCCAGCAGTGACTCGACAGGGATCAATGAGCAGTTCTTC. This sequence encodes CASSDSTGINEQFF.

The gene calls are TRBV7-7 and TRBJ2-5; 7 bases fit TRBD2. The germline gives CDR1 SSHAT, CDR2 FNYEAQ (reference sequence). The V gene end was trimmed by 5 bases and the J gene end by 4 bases; junction bases not matched to a gene: 4. This CDR3 has 13 amino acids. CDR3 DNA sequence: TGTGCCAGCAGCCCAACTAGCGTAGAGACCCAGTACTTC. The encoded protein is CASSPTSVETQYF.

The J gene is TRBJ2-3, the V gene TRBV6-5; possible D gene TRBD1, 6 bases. This CDR3 contains 13 residues. Per germline, CDR1 MNHEY and CDR2 SVGAGI. V was clipped by 5 bases and J by 9 bases, with 15 bases between them. The CDR3 DNA follows: TGTGCCAGCAGTACTAGGACAGTCGGAACGCAGTATTTT. Its protein is CASSTRTVGTQYF.

This clone was found a few times. The V gene is TRBV11-3, the J gene TRBJ2-2; 9 bases map to TRBD1. V gave up 5 bases and J gave up 5 bases; unmatched junction bases: 9. This CDR3 is 16 amino acids long. The germline CDR1 and CDR2 sequences are SGHNT and YENEEA. The CDR3 region is CASSPTGGARTGELFF. In DNA, the CDR3 is TGTGCCAGCAGCCCGACAGGGGGGGCGCGGACCGGGGAGCTGTTTTTT. Variable domain in full (rest from reference TRBV11-3 and TRBJ2-2): EAGVVQSPRYKIIEKKQPVAFWCNPISGHNTLYWYLQNLGQGPELLIRYENEEAVDDSQLPKDRFSAERLKGVDSTLKIQPAELGDSAVYLCASSPTGGARTGELFFGEGSRLTVL.

V and J are TRBV18 and TRBJ2-7; 9 bases match TRBD2. CDR3 length: 15 residues. CDR1 and CDR2 from the germline V gene are KGHSH and LQKENI. V gave up 2 bases and J gave up 7 bases; unmatched junction bases: 9. The CDR3 spells CASSPIGGRAGEQYF. The DNA of the CDR3 is TGTGCCAGCTCACCAATTGGCGGGAGGGCCGGTGAGCAGTACTTC.

This chain uses TRBV9 with TRBJ2-4; 8 nucleotides match TRBD1. Trimming cost V 3 bases and J 0 bases; bases outside gene matches: 8. Germline V gives CDR1 SGDLS, CDR2 YYNGEE. The CDR3 sequence is 17 residues long. CDR3 protein: CASSADRGGLAKNIQYF. CDR3 coding DNA: TGTGCCAGCAGCGCAGACAGGGGAGGCTTAGCCAAAAACATTCAGTACTTC.

The rearrangement links TRBV6-2 or TRBV6-3 to TRBJ2-7, with D perhaps TRBD2 (6 bases). Trimming shortened V by 4 bases and J by 2 bases, and 12 bases separated the two germline ends. The CDR3 spans 14 residues. The germline gives CDR1 MNHEY, CDR2 SVGEGT. The CDR3 region has the DNA TGTGCCAGCAGTTCACTAGGAGGGCCCTACGAGCAGTACTTC. It codes for CASSSLGGPYEQYF.

The chain uses TRBV9 and TRBJ1-5; TRBD1 matches 9 bases. CDR1 and CDR2 (germline): SGDLS, YYNGEE. J gave up 7 bases and V 2 bases, and 4 bases lay outside the gene matches. The CDR3 is made up of 14 amino acids. The CDR3 coding sequence is TGTGCCAGCAGCGTGGGGACAGGGAGGCAGCCCCAGCATTTT. Protein product: CASSVGTGRQPQHF.

This clone has just one count. The V call is TRBV4-2, the J call TRBJ1-4; TRBD1 aligns across 8 bases. Germline values: CDR1 LGHNA, CDR2 YNFKEQ. This CDR3 is built from 16 residues. Trimming cost V 1 base and J 4 bases; bases outside gene matches: 5. CDR3 residues: CASSQGTTGVNEKLFF. The CDR3 DNA sequence: TGTGCCAGCAGCCAAGGTACGACAGGGGTTAATGAAAAACTGTTTTTT.

This chain joins TRBV6-1 and TRBJ2-1; D is possibly TRBD2 (6 bases). CDR1 and CDR2 (germline): MNHNS, SASEGT. The CDR3 runs 15 residues. V dropped 3 bases and J dropped 0 bases, with 9 bases sitting between them. The CDR3 DNA is TGTGCCAGCAGTGATGCGGGACGCTCCTACAATGAGCAGTTCTTC. Amino acids: CASSDAGRSYNEQFF.

The rearrangement uses TRBV7-3 and TRBJ2-2; D is unresolved. This CDR3 is built from 12 residues. Germline CDR1 is SGHTA and CDR2 is FQGTGA. Trimming removed 6 bases from V and 6 bases from J, with 8 bases in between. CDR3 coding DNA: TGTGCCAGCAGTATAGCATCCGGGGAGCTGTTTTTT. Translating it yields CASSIASGELFF.

The chain combines TRBV5-5 with TRBJ2-5; 11 nucleotides align to TRBD2. Per germline, CDR1 SGHKS and CDR2 YYEKEE (reference sequence). J was trimmed by 5 bases and V by 4 bases; bases with no gene match: 4. The CDR3 has 14 residues. CDR3 residues: CASSVTSGMETQYF. For the CDR3, the DNA is TGTGCCAGCAGCGTGACTAGCGGGATGGAGACCCAGTACTTC.

On this clone itself: The germline gene is not matched at one end of the junction; a read error may be the cause. The chain combines TRBV7-7 with TRBJ2-1; 7 bases map to TRBD2. Germline CDR1 and CDR2: SSHAT and FNYEAQ (reference sequence). The CDR3 is made up of 16 amino acids. The CDR3 loop is CASSLRLADSYNEQFF. The CDR3 coding sequence is TGTGCTAGCAGCTTACGGCTAGCGGACTCCTACAATGAGCAGTTCTTC.

The V gene is TRBV28, the J gene TRBJ1-2, with a possible D match to TRBD1 (5 bases). V was cut by 6 bases and J by 5 bases, with 16 bases left in between. CDR3 size: 14 residues. The germline V gene has CDR1 MDHEN and CDR2 SYDVKM. For the CDR3, the DNA is TGTGCCAGCAGCCCCTGGGGGGGGAAGTATGGCTACACCTTC. Amino acids: CASSPWGGKYGYTF.

The chain recombines TRBV2 with TRBJ2-7; 8 nucleotides align to TRBD2. The trim removed 2 bases at V and 2 bases at J, leaving 8 bases unmatched. Per germline, CDR1 SNHLY and CDR2 FYNNEI. The CDR3 runs 16 residues. The CDR3 DNA is TGTGCCAGCAGTGAATGGGAGCCGGGACTAGCCTACGAGCAGTACTTC. This sequence encodes CASSEWEPGLAYEQYF.

This chain joins TRBV6-5 and TRBJ1-2, with 7 nucleotides matching TRBD1. Unmatched junction bases numbered 4, after V lost 3 bases and J lost 0 bases. CDR3 size: 15 residues. Germline lookup yields CDR1 MNHEY and CDR2 SVGAGI. This CDR3 is CASSYRGTANYGYTF. Written as DNA, the CDR3 is TGTGCCAGCAGTTATCGGGGGACAGCTAACTATGGCTACACCTTC.

This clone showed up just once. The chain joins TRBV13 to TRBJ2-7; 9 nucleotides match TRBD2. J gave up 2 bases and V 0 bases, and 5 bases lay outside the gene matches. The CDR3 runs to 16 residues. Per germline, CDR1 PRHDT and CDR2 FYEKMQ (reference sequence). DNA for the CDR3: TGTGCCAGCAGCTTAGGGCTCCCTAGCGGGGCCTACGAGCAGTACTTC. This encodes CASSLGLPSGAYEQYF.

This clone came up once. The chain recombines TRBV12-5 with TRBJ1-1; D gene ambiguous. Trimming shortened V by 2 bases and J by 4 bases, and 8 bases separated the two germline ends. Germline V gives CDR1 LGHNT, CDR2 FRNRAP. This CDR3 comprises 13 residues. The CDR3 nucleotides read TGTGCTAGTGGTTTGACCTCAGGCACTGAAGCTTTCTTT. It translates to CASGLTSGTEAFF. Full variable domain (outside the CDR3, taken from reference TRBV12-5 and TRBJ1-1): DARVTQTPRHKVTEMGQEVTMRCQPILGHNTVFWYRQTMMQGLELLAYFRNRAPLDDSGMPKDRFSAEMPDATLATLKIQPSEPRDSAVYFCASGLTSGTEAFFGQGTRLTVV.

This clone was detected only once. This sequence joins TRBV28 and TRBJ2-7; possible D gene TRBD1, 5 bases. This CDR3 spans 15 amino acids. The ends were cut back, 5 bases at V and 2 bases at J, with 16 bases in the middle. CDR1 and CDR2 from the germline V gene are MDHEN and SYDVKM. The CDR3 DNA reads as TGTGCCAGCAGTCCCCTCAGGGTGCGGCCCTACGAGCAGTACTTC. Its protein product is CASSPLRVRPYEQYF.

The chain recombines TRBV29-1 with TRBJ1-3; D unclear. V lost 4 bases to trimming and J lost 1 base, with 8 bases between them. In germline, CDR1 is SQVTM, CDR2 ANQGSEA. The CDR3 consists of 13 residues. The CDR3 protein is CSVVHQSGNTIYF. The CDR3 coding sequence is TGCAGCGTTGTACATCAATCTGGAAACACCATATATTTT.

This rearrangement joins TRBV7-2 to TRBJ2-7; 7 bases are shared with TRBD1. V shed 2 bases, J shed 3 bases, and the junction held 1 base outside the gene matches. CDR3 length: 13 residues. The germline CDR1 and CDR2 sequences are SGHTA and FQGNSA. The CDR3 DNA follows: TGTGCCAGCAGCTTAACAGGGGACTACGAGCAGTACTTC. Its translation: CASSLTGDYEQYF.

The chain employs TRBV27 and TRBJ2-3; TRBD1 agrees at 11 bases. Trimming cost V 5 bases and J 2 bases; bases outside gene matches: 12. The CDR3 covers 18 residues. Germline CDR1 is MNHEY and CDR2 is SMNVEV (reference sequence). CDR3 DNA: TGTGCCAGCAGTCCTCGGACAGGGGGCGCAGCCTACACAGATACGCAGTATTTT. This gives the protein CASSPRTGGAAYTDTQYF.

The gene calls are TRBV18 and TRBJ1-5; 11 bases are shared with TRBD1. Germline V lookup: CDR1 KGHSH, CDR2 LQKENI. Losses at the gene ends were 2 bases for V and 6 bases for J; bases not matched to a gene: 3. The CDR3 loop spans 15 amino acids. CDR3 amino acids: CASSPRGTGGQPQHF. The CDR3 DNA is TGTGCCAGCTCACCAAGAGGGACAGGGGGTCAGCCCCAGCATTTT.

Concerning this clone: Other DNA sequences in the same sample also yield this CDR3. This chain connects TRBV5-1 to TRBJ1-5; D may be TRBD1 (6 bases). The germline V gene has CDR1 SGHRS and CDR2 YFSETQ. CDR3 length: 14 amino acids. With 1 base removed from V and 2 bases from J, the gap between germline ends came to 7 bases. This CDR3 is CASSLSGGNQPQHF. In nucleotides, the CDR3 is TGCGCCAGCAGCTTGTCAGGGGGCAATCAGCCCCAGCATTTT.